The T cell receptor beta chain under discussion was sequenced for a study of cytomegalovirus exposure and HLA in healthy donors. Whole-study results and caveats: The authors later found most CMV-associated TCR beta chains appeared HLA-restricted. Common viral pathogens seemed to be connected with several of the most significant clusters, according to a later analysis. DRB1 showed the most TCR associations and HLA-C the fewest in a later analysis, as rates varied by HLA locus.

Germline V gene lookup returns CDR1 MNHNS and CDR2 SASEGT. With 6 bases clipped from V and 6 bases from J, the junction kept 4 bases outside the gene matches. The CDR3 contains 13 residues. About this clone: Antigen: not known.

The PCR used 60 Vbeta and 13 Jbeta primers. Sequencing used immunoSEQ multiplex PCR; TCRdb keeps in-frame clones, though not all of them. The sample lists some 80,000 clones; around 78% were seen once. The sequenced sample was PBMCs. This chain connects TRBV6-1 to TRBJ1-2; 10 nucleotides align to TRBD1. The source of this sequence is a man aged 40-50 years in good health and CMV-seronegative. The CDR3 region is CASSDRGLNGYTF. The CDR3 bases are TGTGCCAGCAGCGACAGGGGGCTTAATGGCTACACCTTC.